These T cell receptor beta chains were read from a single sample in a study of cytomegalovirus exposure and HLA in healthy donors. TCRdb's copy holds only in-frame clones and misses some; the assay was immunoSEQ multiplex PCR. In total, the table holds approximately 110,000 clones. The sequencing sample was made of PBMCs. The receptors shown here come from a man aged 18 to 29 in good health and CMV-seronegative. The CDR3 runs from the conserved cysteine through the conserved F or W. A D gene is named only where the DNA matches it firmly.

d_call	j_call	v_call	cdr3_aa	cdr3_nt
-	TRBJ1-4	TRBV18	CASSLQLATNEKLFF	TGTGCCAGCTCACTACAGCTCGCAACTAATGAAAAACTGTTTTTT
-	TRBJ2-2	TRBV6-5	CASSLTQGYTGELFF	TGTGCCAGCAGCTTAACACAGGGATACACCGGGGAGCTGTTTTTT
TRBD2	TRBJ2-2	TRBV11-3	CASSPGGGSTGELFF	TGTGCCAGCAGCCCCGGCGGGGGGTCGACCGGGGAGCTGTTTTTT
TRBD1	TRBJ2-7	TRBV15	CATSRDGQVSYEQYF	TGTGCCACCAGCAGAGACGGACAGGTTTCCTACGAGCAGTACTTC
TRBD1	TRBJ1-2	TRBV5-8	CASSLDRQGLYLGYTF	TGTGCCAGCAGCTTGGATCGACAGGGGCTTTACCTTGGCTACACCTTC
-	TRBJ1-1	TRBV28	CASSLQSGGEAFF	TGTGCCAGCAGTTTACAGTCGGGAGGTGAAGCTTTCTTT
TRBD2	TRBJ2-7	TRBV25-1	CATRSLAGAYEQYF	TGTGCCACACGGTCTCTAGCGGGGGCCTACGAGCAGTACTTC
TRBD1	TRBJ1-1	TRBV5-6	CASSSLTGVSTEAFF	TGTGCCAGCAGCAGTTTAACAGGGGTGAGCACTGAAGCTTTCTTT
-	TRBJ2-3	TRBV5-6	CASSWRVGTDTQYF	TGTGCCAGCAGCTGGAGGGTGGGCACAGATACGCAGTATTTT
TRBD2	TRBJ2-3	TRBV5-4	CASSLAGGTDTQYF	TGTGCCAGCAGCTTGGCGGGAGGAACAGATACGCAGTATTTT
TRBD1	TRBJ2-4	TRBV18	CASSPRLTGANIQYF	TGTGCCAGCTCACCACGTCTCACAGGGGCAAACATTCAGTACTTC
-	TRBJ1-1	TRBV7-9	CASSARQSGTEAFF	TGTGCCAGCAGCGCCCGACAGTCAGGTACTGAAGCTTTCTTT
TRBD2	TRBJ2-3	TRBV6-4	CASSDGLASTDTQYF	TGTGCCAGCAGTGACGGACTAGCTAGCACAGATACGCAGTATTTT
-	TRBJ2-1	TRBV5-1	CASSLGGPERQFF	TGCGCCAGCAGCTTGGGCGGGCCAGAGAGGCAGTTCTTC